A selection of T cell receptor beta chains follows, all from one sample in a study of CD8 T cells in ankylosing spondylitis. MiXCR was run by TCRdb on the 5' RACE reads, yielding one entry per CDR3 protein. Of 110,000 to 150,000 distinct CDR3 sequences in the sample, roughly 7.7% were seen once. The sample was synovial fluid, either unsorted or a sorted T cell fraction (not recorded which). These receptors were collected from a male donor with ankylosing spondylitis. Both conserved end residues are part of each CDR3. A D gene is named only where the DNA matches it firmly. Clone size is given for some rows only: seen once, a few or many times, or a class if the clone is expanded.

CDR3: CSASPRISNQPQHF
DNA: TGCAGTGCCAGTCCCAGGATAAGCAATCAGCCCCAGCATTTT
V: TRBV20-1
D: .
J: TRBJ1-5
size: many

CDR3: CSARDIGHSYEQYF
DNA: TGCAGTGCTAGAGATATCGGCCACTCCTACGAGCAGTACTTC
V: TRBV20-1
D: .
J: TRBJ2-7
size: many

CDR3: CASERSSGANVLTF
DNA: TGTGCCAGCGAGCGGAGCTCTGGGGCCAACGTCCTGACTTTC
V: TRBV28
D: .
J: TRBJ2-6
size: .

CDR3: CASKGDRREAFF
DNA: TGTGCCAGCAAAGGGGACAGACGTGAAGCTTTCTTT
V: TRBV2
D: TRBD1
J: TRBJ1-1
size: .

CDR3: CASGRGPAQYF
DNA: TGTGCCAGCGGACGTGGCCCCGCGCAGTATTTT
V: TRBV12-3/TRBV12-4
D: .
J: TRBJ2-3
size: .

CDR3: CASGRWSSYNEQFF
DNA: TGTGCCAGCGGACGGTGGAGCTCCTACAATGAGCAGTTCTTC
V: TRBV5-5
D: .
J: TRBJ2-1
size: few

CDR3: CATSDFGSSTDTQYF
DNA: TGTGCCACCAGTGATTTCGGGTCGTCCACAGATACGCAGTATTTT
V: TRBV24-1
D: .
J: TRBJ2-3
size: many

CDR3: CASSQPDLIRDTQYF
DNA: TGCGCCAGCAGCCAACCGGACCTTATCCGAGATACGCAGTATTTT
V: TRBV4-1
D: .
J: TRBJ2-3
size: .

CDR3: CASSVRSYTYNEQFF
DNA: TGTGCCAGCAGCGTAAGAAGTTACACCTACAATGAGCAGTTCTTC
V: TRBV7-8
D: .
J: TRBJ2-1
size: .

CDR3: CSASGGGGYTF
DNA: TGCAGTGCTAGCGGGGGTGGTGGCTACACCTTC
V: TRBV20-1
D: .
J: TRBJ1-2
size: many

CDR3: CASSQSTNNEQFF
DNA: TGTGCCAGCAGCCAATCGACTAACAATGAGCAGTTCTTC
V: TRBV16
D: .
J: TRBJ2-1
size: .

CDR3: CASSIGGHEQYF
DNA: TGTGCCAGCAGCATTGGAGGGCACGAGCAGTACTTC
V: TRBV28
D: .
J: TRBJ2-7
size: many

CDR3: CASSLLPGSSYEQYF
DNA: TGTGCCAGCAGTTTATTGCCCGGGAGCTCCTACGAGCAGTACTTC
V: TRBV12-3/TRBV12-4
D: .
J: TRBJ2-7
size: many

CDR3: CASSPAGTEQNIQYF
DNA: TGTGCCAGCAGCCCGGCCGGGACAGAGCAAAACATTCAGTACTTC
V: TRBV7-2
D: TRBD1
J: TRBJ2-4
size: many

CDR3: CASSLAGYDEQFF
DNA: TGCGCCAGCAGCCTAGCGGGATATGATGAGCAGTTCTTC
V: TRBV4-1
D: TRBD2
J: TRBJ2-1
size: .

CDR3: CASSERDRATEAFF
DNA: TGTGCCAGCAGTGAACGGGACAGGGCAACTGAAGCTTTCTTT
V: TRBV2
D: TRBD1
J: TRBJ1-1
size: many